This TCR beta chain was retrieved from a study of human T cells and chemical hapten exposure (dated by TCRdb to the early 2020s). In the study overall: For sensitization, 2% DPC in acetone was applied to an approximately 2 cm by approximately 2 cm area of upper inner arm skin. Throughout the approximately 23-week study period, patients were also given weekly therapeutic DPC doses on the scalp. Patch testing was done on the upper back using Finn chambers containing 0.01% DPC, and results were scored after 6 days according to International Contact Dermatitis Research Group standards. The patient cohort, mostly female, included alopecia areata with under or over 50% scalp involvement, alopecia totalis and alopecia universalis. Libraries were pooled for sequencing, and per-sample TCR yields varied mainly because of small differences in library volumes within the pool. The study tracked peripheral blood TCR repertoire changes in vivo during primary and secondary sensitization to the hapten diphenylcyclopropenone (DPC) in alopecia patients. Patient blood was sampled pre-sensitization (week 0) and at 2, 6 and about 24 weeks after DPC sensitization. Twenty-nine alopecia patients provided blood for TCR sequencing at one to four time points (pre-sensitization, 2, 6 and 24 weeks).

Paper-wide results and their limitations: Because every patient had alopecia, a presumed autoimmune disease, the patients' immune response might differ from that of healthy individuals. Repeated subsampling changed both the strength of the expansion versus patch-test correlation and the threshold at which that correlation became significant. Significantly more large CDR3 similarity clusters were formed by expanded TCRs than by pre-sensitization or healthy control sets, consistent with antigen-driven responses. Patch test score was positively correlated with the number of PT1 expanded TCRs, with significance at thresholds 8, 16 and 32 but not at 4. DPC sensitization did not change the number of TCRs with a frequency above 1 in 1000, and there was no evidence of changes in global repertoire structure.

The library was prepared using RACE. The sequencer was a NextSeq 500. Library preparation attached unique molecular identifiers to individual cDNA molecules for quantitative, reproducible TCR counting. Each blood RNA sample was used to sequence both TCR alpha and TCR beta chains. The original methods were these. A median of about 87,000 TCRs per sample was observed, with a range of roughly 20,000 to 700,000. V, J and CDR3 annotation of the TCR reads was performed with the Decombinator software suite. For the PS versus PT1 abundance plots, all samples were subsampled to the same number of TCRs (28,000). TCRs were defined as expanded if absent before sensitization and observed at least eight times at the 2-week time point. In-frame beta chains were kept once TCRdb had trimmed the public reads at Q25 with fastp and called clones with MiXCR. Rows matching on CDR3 protein sequence are summarized as one entry with the most common DNA and genes. TCRdb's processing, not the study's, gives the V and J calls here. This sample has roughly 40,000 distinct CDR3 sequences in its table, and around 11% of those were observed once. Of the sample, 4.5% to 6% is held by the ten largest clones.

Comments on this clonotype: No cognate antigen has been identified for it. No clone much larger than this one lies a single base away; base qualities are absent.

The meaning of the sample's time point label: pre-sensitization, week 0. The treatment or condition label, read with the paper, signifies: therapeutic diphenylcyclopropenone sensitization with weekly scalp DPC. Blood at each patch-test visit was drawn before the patch test was applied. To be eligible, patients had to be aged 18 to 70, diagnosed with alopecia and judged suitable for DPC therapy, while pregnant patients were excluded. Total RNA was extracted from unfractionated whole blood collected in Tempus Blood RNA tubes. The CDR3 holds 14 amino acids from the cysteine to the phenylalanine. Here the CDR3 DNA is all that survives: 42 bases in frame from base 1. Taken from the germline V gene, the CDR1 and CDR2 loops are MDHEN and SYDVKM. V is cut back by 3 bases and J by 6 bases, with 4 bases in the junction unmatched.

The rearranged segments are TRBV28 and TRBJ1-4, and 7 bases in between align with TRBD1. This specimen consisted of whole blood, obtained in connection with sensitization to the hapten diphenylcyclopropenone (DPC). This sequence originates from a woman in her twenties or thirties with alopecia areata. Some clones in this sample may be carry-over from other donors' samples. The CDR3 reads CASSFWDSYEKLFF. The sequence in DNA is TGTGCCAGCAGTTTCTGGGACAGCTATGAAAAACTGTTTTTT.